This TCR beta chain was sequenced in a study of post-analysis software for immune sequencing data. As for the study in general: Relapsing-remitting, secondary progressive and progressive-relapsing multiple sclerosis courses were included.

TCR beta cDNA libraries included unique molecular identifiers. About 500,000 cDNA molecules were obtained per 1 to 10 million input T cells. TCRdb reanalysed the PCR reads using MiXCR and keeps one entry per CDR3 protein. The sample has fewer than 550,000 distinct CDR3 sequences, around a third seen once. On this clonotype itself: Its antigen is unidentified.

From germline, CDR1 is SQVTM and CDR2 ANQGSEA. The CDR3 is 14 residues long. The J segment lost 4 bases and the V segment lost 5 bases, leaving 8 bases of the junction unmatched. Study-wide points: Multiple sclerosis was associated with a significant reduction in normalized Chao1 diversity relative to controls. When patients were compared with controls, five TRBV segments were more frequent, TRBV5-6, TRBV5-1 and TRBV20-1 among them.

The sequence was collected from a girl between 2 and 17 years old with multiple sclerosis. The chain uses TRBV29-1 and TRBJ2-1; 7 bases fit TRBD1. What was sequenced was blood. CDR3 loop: CSVMTRTGYNEQFF. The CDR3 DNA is TGCAGCGTTATGACAAGGACAGGTTACAATGAGCAGTTCTTC.